A selection of T cell receptor beta chains follows, all from one sample in a study of cytomegalovirus exposure and HLA in healthy donors. The repertoire was sequenced with immunoSEQ multiplex PCR; TCRdb's copy has only in-frame clones and lacks some. The sample lists about 64,000 clones, 90% to 95% occurring once. Material for sequencing was PBMCs. The receptor set was obtained from a woman between 18 and 29 years old in good health and CMV-seropositive. Each CDR3 is given with its conserved first and last residue. The order of the fields is CDR3 protein, CDR3 DNA, D gene, clone size, J gene, V gene. D genes are given only for firm matches. The listing skips clone size in some rows; elsewhere it reads once, few, many or a size class.

CDR3 protein: CASSRSGSPSTDTQYF
CDR3 DNA: TGTGCCAGCAGCAGGAGTGGGTCCCCTAGCACAGATACGCAGTATTTT
D gene: NA
clone size: NA
J gene: TRBJ2-3
V gene: TRBV9

CDR3 protein: CASRTGGLSSTDTQYF
CDR3 DNA: TGTGCCAGCCGCACCGGGGGACTATCTAGCACAGATACGCAGTATTTT
D gene: TRBD2
clone size: NA
J gene: TRBJ2-3
V gene: TRBV27

CDR3 protein: CASSFRDRGEQPQHF
CDR3 DNA: TGTGCCAGTAGTTTCCGGGACAGGGGAGAACAGCCCCAGCATTTT
D gene: TRBD1
clone size: NA
J gene: TRBJ1-5
V gene: TRBV19

CDR3 protein: CASRNRQGGNTEAFF
CDR3 DNA: TGTGCCAGTAGAAACCGACAGGGAGGCAACACTGAAGCTTTCTTT
D gene: TRBD1
clone size: NA
J gene: TRBJ1-1
V gene: TRBV19

CDR3 protein: CASSLSGRGRGEQFF
CDR3 DNA: TGTGCCAGCAGTTTATCGGGTCGCGGGAGAGGTGAGCAGTTCTTC
D gene: TRBD2
clone size: NA
J gene: TRBJ2-1
V gene: TRBV27

CDR3 protein: CASSGPGHNTGELFF
CDR3 DNA: TGCGCCAGCAGCGGTCCGGGACACAACACCGGGGAGCTGTTTTTT
D gene: NA
clone size: NA
J gene: TRBJ2-2
V gene: TRBV5-1

CDR3 protein: CSVEGEAGVPDTQYF
CDR3 DNA: TGCAGCGTTGAAGGCGAGGCGGGAGTGCCAGATACGCAGTATTTT
D gene: TRBD2
clone size: NA
J gene: TRBJ2-3
V gene: TRBV29-1

CDR3 protein: CTSSQVTSRPGTQGGEQYF
CDR3 DNA: TGCACCAGCAGCCAAGTTACCTCCCGTCCGGGGACTCAGGGTGGCGAGCAGTACTTC
D gene: NA
clone size: NA
J gene: TRBJ2-7
V gene: TRBV1

CDR3 protein: CASRTSGSSYNEQFF
CDR3 DNA: TGTGCCAGTCGGACTAGCGGGAGCTCCTACAATGAGCAGTTCTTC
D gene: TRBD2
clone size: NA
J gene: TRBJ2-1
V gene: TRBV7-2

CDR3 protein: CASSLSGGRAYNEQFF
CDR3 DNA: TGTGCCAGCAGTTTATCGGGCGGGAGGGCCTACAATGAGCAGTTCTTC
D gene: TRBD2
clone size: once
J gene: TRBJ2-1
V gene: TRBV27

CDR3 protein: CASSFRRPDPLAKNIQYF
CDR3 DNA: TGTGCCAGCAGTTTCCGGAGACCCGATCCCCTAGCCAAAAACATTCAGTACTTC
D gene: NA
clone size: NA
J gene: TRBJ2-4
V gene: TRBV28

CDR3 protein: CASRGLAGSTDTQYF
CDR3 DNA: TGTGCCAGCAGGGGTCTAGCGGGGAGCACAGATACGCAGTATTTT
D gene: TRBD2
clone size: NA
J gene: TRBJ2-3
V gene: TRBV27

CDR3 protein: CASSPSGLNTGELFF
CDR3 DNA: TGTGCCAGCAGCCCCTCGGGACTAAACACCGGGGAGCTGTTTTTT
D gene: TRBD2
clone size: once
J gene: TRBJ2-2
V gene: TRBV11-3

CDR3 protein: CASGRGSYEQYF
CDR3 DNA: TGTGCCAGCGGGCGGGGTTCCTACGAGCAGTACTTC
D gene: NA
clone size: NA
J gene: TRBJ2-7
V gene: TRBV5-5

CDR3 protein: CASSWTGQGTFNQPQHF
CDR3 DNA: TGCGCCAGCAGCTGGACCGGACAGGGGACCTTCAATCAGCCCCAGCATTTT
D gene: TRBD1
clone size: NA
J gene: TRBJ1-5
V gene: TRBV5-1

CDR3 protein: CASSGGQGRDTQYF
CDR3 DNA: TGTGCCAGCTCCGGCGGACAGGGAAGAGATACGCAGTATTTT
D gene: TRBD1
clone size: NA
J gene: TRBJ2-3
V gene: TRBV18

CDR3 protein: CASSSRTSGSGNEQFF
CDR3 DNA: TGTGCCAGCAGCTCACGGACTAGCGGGAGTGGCAATGAGCAGTTCTTC
D gene: TRBD2
clone size: NA
J gene: TRBJ2-1
V gene: TRBV13

CDR3 protein: CASSFSRFGYNEQFF
CDR3 DNA: TGTGCCAGCAGCTTTAGCCGATTCGGATACAATGAGCAGTTCTTC
D gene: NA
clone size: NA
J gene: TRBJ2-1
V gene: TRBV5-8

CDR3 protein: CASRGGLAGKQFF
CDR3 DNA: TGTGCCAGCAGGGGGGGACTAGCGGGGAAGCAGTTCTTC
D gene: TRBD2
clone size: NA
J gene: TRBJ2-1
V gene: TRBV7-2

CDR3 protein: CASSHRQGPQHF
CDR3 DNA: TGTGCCAGCAGCCATAGACAGGGCCCCCAGCATTTT
D gene: TRBD1
clone size: once
J gene: TRBJ1-5
V gene: TRBV6-1

CDR3 protein: CAWSTSVEPETQYF
CDR3 DNA: TGTGCCTGGAGTACCTCGGTAGAGCCGGAGACCCAGTACTTC
D gene: NA
clone size: NA
J gene: TRBJ2-5
V gene: TRBV30

CDR3 protein: CASSPRDRVNTEAFF
CDR3 DNA: TGCGCCAGCAGCCCTCGGGACAGAGTGAACACTGAAGCTTTCTTT
D gene: TRBD1
clone size: few
J gene: TRBJ1-1
V gene: TRBV5-1

CDR3 protein: CASSLVAGGRETQYF
CDR3 DNA: TGTGCCAGCAGTTTAGTAGCGGGGGGGCGGGAGACCCAGTACTTC
D gene: TRBD2
clone size: NA
J gene: TRBJ2-5
V gene: TRBV28

CDR3 protein: CASSLNTGGTSSYNSPLHF
CDR3 DNA: TGTGCCAGCAGCTTAAATACAGGGGGAACCAGCTCCTATAATTCACCCCTCCACTTT
D gene: TRBD1
clone size: NA
J gene: TRBJ1-6
V gene: TRBV7-2

CDR3 protein: CASSQGNRRNYEQYF
CDR3 DNA: TGCGCCAGCAGCCAAGGCAACAGGAGAAACTACGAGCAGTACTTC
D gene: NA
clone size: NA
J gene: TRBJ2-7
V gene: TRBV4-1

CDR3 protein: CASSLMGLAATGELFF
CDR3 DNA: TGCGCCAGCAGCCTGATGGGACTAGCGGCCACCGGGGAGCTGTTTTTT
D gene: TRBD2
clone size: NA
J gene: TRBJ2-2
V gene: TRBV5-1

CDR3 protein: CASSHGTSSGPGREQYF
CDR3 DNA: TGTGCCAGCAGTCATGGGACTAGTTCGGGCCCTGGGCGCGAGCAGTACTTC
D gene: TRBD2
clone size: NA
J gene: TRBJ2-7
V gene: TRBV7-9

CDR3 protein: CASTLTGRANEKLFF
CDR3 DNA: TGTGCCAGCACCCTAACAGGGAGGGCTAATGAAAAACTGTTTTTT
D gene: NA
clone size: NA
J gene: TRBJ1-4
V gene: TRBV6-6

CDR3 protein: CAWSDSFPGELFF
CDR3 DNA: TGTGCCTGGAGTGACAGCTTTCCCGGGGAGCTGTTTTTT
D gene: NA
clone size: few
J gene: TRBJ2-2
V gene: TRBV30

CDR3 protein: CASSFISTNEKLFF
CDR3 DNA: TGTGCCAGCAGTTTTATATCAACTAATGAAAAACTGTTTTTT
D gene: NA
clone size: NA
J gene: TRBJ1-4
V gene: TRBV28

CDR3 protein: CASSLSRGPANYGYTF
CDR3 DNA: TGTGCCAGCAGTCTCTCTAGGGGGCCTGCTAACTATGGCTACACCTTC
D gene: TRBD1
clone size: NA
J gene: TRBJ1-2
V gene: TRBV28

CDR3 protein: CASSLTGGLFTDTQYF
CDR3 DNA: TGCGCCAGCAGCCTCACAGGGGGACTGTTCACAGATACGCAGTATTTT
D gene: TRBD1
clone size: NA
J gene: TRBJ2-3
V gene: TRBV5-1

CDR3 protein: CASRTGLALYEQYF
CDR3 DNA: TGTGCCAGCAGAACCGGACTAGCTCTCTACGAGCAGTACTTC
D gene: TRBD2
clone size: NA
J gene: TRBJ2-7
V gene: TRBV2

CDR3 protein: CASSSGQGSGEKLFF
CDR3 DNA: TGTGCCAGCAGCTCGGGACAGGGGTCCGGCGAAAAACTGTTTTTT
D gene: TRBD1
clone size: NA
J gene: TRBJ1-4
V gene: TRBV5-6

CDR3 protein: CASSSGGVQYF
CDR3 DNA: TGTGCCAGCAGTTCAGGGGGCGTGCAGTATTTT
D gene: TRBD1
clone size: NA
J gene: TRBJ2-3
V gene: TRBV5-4

CDR3 protein: CASRSPGLAYHEQYF
CDR3 DNA: TGTGCCAGCAGGTCCCCGGGACTAGCTTACCACGAGCAGTACTTC
D gene: TRBD2
clone size: NA
J gene: TRBJ2-7
V gene: TRBV6-5

CDR3 protein: CASSEGGGRVYEQYF
CDR3 DNA: TGTGCCAGCAGTGAAGGAGGCGGGAGGGTATACGAGCAGTACTTC
D gene: TRBD2
clone size: NA
J gene: TRBJ2-7
V gene: TRBV6-1

CDR3 protein: CASQGAADEQYF
CDR3 DNA: TGCGCCAGTCAGGGGGCCGCCGACGAGCAGTACTTC
D gene: TRBD1
clone size: NA
J gene: TRBJ2-7
V gene: TRBV5-1

CDR3 protein: CASSNETRTYEQYF
CDR3 DNA: TGTGCCAGCAGTAACGAGACACGTACCTACGAGCAGTACTTC
D gene: NA
clone size: NA
J gene: TRBJ2-7
V gene: TRBV28

CDR3 protein: CASSLEASDEQYF
CDR3 DNA: TGTGCCAGCAGCTTAGAGGCTAGCGACGAGCAGTACTTC
D gene: NA
clone size: few
J gene: TRBJ2-7
V gene: TRBV7-6

CDR3 protein: CASSHIGLAGQETQYF
CDR3 DNA: TGCGCCAGCAGCCATATCGGACTAGCGGGTCAAGAGACCCAGTACTTC
D gene: TRBD2
clone size: NA
J gene: TRBJ2-5
V gene: TRBV4-1

CDR3 protein: CASSLAGGGNTEAFF
CDR3 DNA: TGTGCCAGCAGCTTGGCAGGGGGTGGGAACACTGAAGCTTTCTTT
D gene: TRBD1
clone size: NA
J gene: TRBJ1-1
V gene: TRBV7-2

CDR3 protein: CASNSGGVNNEQFF
CDR3 DNA: TGTGCCAGCAATAGCGGGGGGGTAAACAATGAGCAGTTCTTC
D gene: TRBD2
clone size: NA
J gene: TRBJ2-1
V gene: TRBV7-9

CDR3 protein: CASSRTGGTGELFF
CDR3 DNA: TGTGCCAGCAGCCGGACAGGGGGCACCGGGGAGCTGTTTTTT
D gene: TRBD1
clone size: NA
J gene: TRBJ2-2
V gene: TRBV25-1

CDR3 protein: CASSNFGLTLSGYTF
CDR3 DNA: TGTGCCAGCAGTAACTTTGGACTGACCCTCTCTGGCTACACCTTC
D gene: NA
clone size: NA
J gene: TRBJ1-2
V gene: TRBV6-5

CDR3 protein: CASSLTYTGELFF
CDR3 DNA: TGTGCCAGCAGCCTAACCTACACCGGGGAGCTGTTTTTT
D gene: NA
clone size: NA
J gene: TRBJ2-2
V gene: TRBV6-5